The rows below give T cell receptor beta chains drawn from one sample of a study of cytomegalovirus exposure and HLA in healthy donors. Only in-frame clones appear in the TCRdb table, and some are missing; sequencing was by immunoSEQ multiplex PCR. This table has approximately 260,000 clones, around 85% appearing once. Sequencing used PBMCs. The receptors stem from a woman aged 25-40 years in good health and CMV-seropositive. The CDR3 runs from the conserved cysteine through the conserved F or W. A D gene is named only where the DNA matches it firmly. Clone size is stated in some rows and not others, as once, few, many or a class when expanded.

D gene: TRBD2; V gene: TRBV30; clone size: NA; J gene: TRBJ2-7; CDR3 protein: CAWSFLSAGTKGEQYF; CDR3 DNA: TGTGCCTGGAGTTTTTTGTCAGCCGGGACTAAGGGCGAGCAGTACTTC
D gene: TRBD1; V gene: TRBV5-4; clone size: NA; J gene: TRBJ1-1; CDR3 protein: CASSPPGQGFTEAFF; CDR3 DNA: TGTGCCAGCAGCCCGCCGGGACAGGGTTTCACTGAAGCTTTCTTT
D gene: TRBD2; V gene: TRBV2; clone size: NA; J gene: TRBJ2-2; CDR3 protein: CASRITSGRGTGELFF; CDR3 DNA: TGTGCCAGCAGGATAACTAGCGGGAGGGGTACCGGGGAGCTGTTTTTT
D gene: NA; V gene: TRBV5-4; clone size: NA; J gene: TRBJ1-3; CDR3 protein: CASSKYQGTGNTIYF; CDR3 DNA: TGTGCCAGCAGCAAATACCAGGGGACTGGAAACACCATATATTTT
D gene: NA; V gene: TRBV28; clone size: NA; J gene: TRBJ2-5; CDR3 protein: CASSFPSDWYQETQYF; CDR3 DNA: TGTGCCAGCAGTTTCCCTTCGGACTGGTACCAAGAGACCCAGTACTTC
D gene: NA; V gene: TRBV30; clone size: few; J gene: TRBJ1-2; CDR3 protein: CAWSVDSSGYGYTF; CDR3 DNA: TGTGCCTGGAGCGTCGACAGTTCGGGTTATGGCTACACCTTC
D gene: NA; V gene: TRBV2; clone size: NA; J gene: TRBJ1-1; CDR3 protein: CASSERGGGRRATRAFF; CDR3 DNA: TGTGCCAGCAGTGAAAGAGGGGGGGGCAGGCGAGCTACGCGAGCTTTCTTT
D gene: TRBD2; V gene: TRBV6-1; clone size: NA; J gene: TRBJ2-1; CDR3 protein: CASSEAGAGGPSYNEQFF; CDR3 DNA: TGTGCCAGCAGTGAAGCGGGCGCGGGAGGGCCCTCCTACAATGAGCAGTTCTTC
D gene: NA; V gene: TRBV18; clone size: NA; J gene: TRBJ1-3; CDR3 protein: CASSVGGLSGNTIYF; CDR3 DNA: TGTGCCAGCTCAGTCGGGGGACTTTCTGGAAACACCATATATTTT
D gene: TRBD1; V gene: TRBV11-2; clone size: NA; J gene: TRBJ1-5; CDR3 protein: CASSRGTGGSNQPQHF; CDR3 DNA: TGTGCCAGCAGCCGCGGGACAGGAGGTAGCAATCAGCCCCAGCATTTT
D gene: TRBD2; V gene: TRBV2; clone size: few; J gene: TRBJ2-1; CDR3 protein: CASSVAGGLNEQFF; CDR3 DNA: TGTGCCAGCAGTGTAGCGGGAGGGCTCAATGAGCAGTTCTTC
D gene: TRBD1; V gene: TRBV28; clone size: NA; J gene: TRBJ1-5; CDR3 protein: CASRPYGTGENQPQHF; CDR3 DNA: TGTGCCAGCAGACCTTACGGGACAGGGGAGAATCAGCCCCAGCATTTT
D gene: NA; V gene: TRBV29-1; clone size: NA; J gene: TRBJ1-2; CDR3 protein: CSESRDYGYTF; CDR3 DNA: TGCAGCGAGTCGAGGGACTATGGCTACACCTTC
D gene: NA; V gene: TRBV6-6; clone size: NA; J gene: TRBJ2-1; CDR3 protein: CASSYSGSLSYNEQFF; CDR3 DNA: TGTGCCAGCAGTTACTCGGGCTCCCTCTCCTACAATGAGCAGTTCTTC
D gene: NA; V gene: TRBV19; clone size: NA; J gene: TRBJ1-4; CDR3 protein: CASSVDSATNEKLFF; CDR3 DNA: TGTGCCAGTAGTGTGGACAGCGCAACTAATGAAAAACTGTTTTTT
D gene: TRBD2; V gene: TRBV4-1; clone size: NA; J gene: TRBJ2-5; CDR3 protein: CASSHGLAGNQETQYF; CDR3 DNA: TGCGCCAGCAGCCACGGACTAGCGGGGAACCAAGAGACCCAGTACTTC
D gene: NA; V gene: TRBV10-3; clone size: NA; J gene: TRBJ1-1; CDR3 protein: CATTGTSNTEAFF; CDR3 DNA: TGTGCCACCACCGGGACTTCGAACACTGAAGCTTTCTTT
D gene: TRBD1; V gene: TRBV28; clone size: NA; J gene: TRBJ1-5; CDR3 protein: CASSLWGQGADYDNQPQHF; CDR3 DNA: TGTGCCAGCAGTTTGTGGGGCCAGGGGGCGGATTATGACAATCAGCCCCAGCATTTT
D gene: TRBD2; V gene: TRBV28; clone size: once; J gene: TRBJ2-1; CDR3 protein: CASSFYRTSGSNNEQFF; CDR3 DNA: TGTGCCAGCAGTTTTTATCGGACTAGCGGGAGTAATAATGAGCAGTTCTTC
D gene: TRBD2; V gene: TRBV10-3; clone size: NA; J gene: TRBJ2-1; CDR3 protein: CAISEHGTSGYNEQFF; CDR3 DNA: TGTGCCATCAGTGAGCATGGGACTAGCGGGTACAATGAGCAGTTCTTC
D gene: TRBD2; V gene: TRBV27; clone size: NA; J gene: TRBJ2-7; CDR3 protein: CASSSGTTSYEQYF; CDR3 DNA: TGTGCCAGCAGTAGCGGGACCACCTCCTACGAGCAGTACTTC
D gene: TRBD2; V gene: TRBV29-1; clone size: NA; J gene: TRBJ2-7; CDR3 protein: CSVGAGGYEQYF; CDR3 DNA: TGCAGCGTTGGAGCGGGAGGGTACGAGCAGTACTTC